The 26 T cell receptor beta chains given below trace back to one sample, sequenced in a study of cytomegalovirus exposure and HLA in healthy donors. Researchers ran the PCR with 60 Vbeta and 13 Jbeta primers. Produced via immunoSEQ multiplex PCR; TCRdb's table is partial and in-frame only. The sample holds roughly 55,000 clones, about four fifths seen once. Material for sequencing was PBMCs. Source of these receptors: a boy aged 10-17 years in good health and CMV-seropositive.

The J gene is TRBJ1-2, the V gene TRBV5-4, with 7 bases matching TRBD1. The CDR3 covers 16 residues. Germline trimming cut 4 bases from V and 6 bases from J; bases unmatched to any gene: 15. Germline V gives CDR1 SGHNT, CDR2 YYREEE (reference sequence). The CDR3 nucleotides read TGTGCCAGCAGCCCCCTTCACGAGGGGGCTCTTAATGGCTACACCTTC. Translated: CASSPLHEGALNGYTF.

The chain recombines TRBV6-5 with TRBJ2-1; maybe TRBD2 (6 bases). The CDR3 has 13 amino acids. Germline V gene data show CDR1 as MNHEY and CDR2 as SVGAGI. V dropped 11 bases and J dropped 4 bases, with 15 bases sitting between them. The CDR3 DNA is TGTGCCGGGGGGACCCGACCATACAATGAGCAGTTCTTC. Translated, it gives CAGGTRPYNEQFF.

V usage is TRBV4-1 and J usage is TRBJ1-1; D is undetermined. V was trimmed by 5 bases and J by 1 base, leaving 17 bases between them. This CDR3 is built from 16 residues. Per the germline V gene, CDR1 is MGHRA and CDR2 is YSYEKL. The CDR3 nucleotides are TGCGCCAGCAGCTACGGCAGACAAAAAGAGAACACTGAAGCTTTCTTT. This translates into CASSYGRQKENTEAFF.

The chain uses TRBV6-4 and TRBJ1-6; the D is unclear. Germline values: CDR1 MRHNA, CDR2 SNTAGT. CDR3 size: 15 residues. V lost 5 bases and J lost 5, with 13 bases in between. CDR3 sequence: CASSPDGGNNSPLHF. The CDR3, as DNA: TGTGCCAGCAGTCCCGACGGCGGGAATAATTCACCCCTCCACTTT.

This chain connects TRBV19 to TRBJ1-5, with D perhaps TRBD1 (5 bases). The CDR3 is made up of 12 amino acids. CDR1 and CDR2 from the germline V gene are LNHDA and SQIVND (reference sequence). V was shortened by 3 bases and J by 6 bases, with 6 bases between the two germline ends. The CDR3 DNA is TGTGCCAGTAGTATGGGGGGTCAGCCCCAGCATTTT. It is translated as CASSMGGQPQHF.

V and J are TRBV18 and TRBJ2-2; D is possibly TRBD2 (6 bases). CDR3 size: 15 residues. Germline values: CDR1 KGHSH, CDR2 LQKENI. V lost 3 bases to trimming and J lost 4 bases, with 12 bases between them. The CDR3: CASSPNQEGTGELFF. The CDR3 DNA sequence: TGTGCCAGCTCACCGAACCAGGAGGGCACCGGGGAGCTGTTTTTT.

The gene calls are TRBV5-1 and TRBJ1-4; 7 bases fit TRBD1. The trim removed 1 base at V and 2 bases at J, leaving 2 bases unmatched. Germline CDR1 SGHRS, CDR2 YFSETQ. The CDR3 has 15 residues. CDR3 sequence reads: CASSLLTGTNEKLFF. The CDR3 coding sequence is TGCGCCAGCAGCTTGCTGACAGGGACTAATGAAAAACTGTTTTTT. The full variable domain, its missing parts supplied by reference TRBV5-1 and TRBJ1-4, is KAGVTQTPRYLIKTRGQQVTLSCSPISGHRSVSWYQQTPGQGLQFLFEYFSETQRNKGNFPGRFSGRQFSNSRSEMNVSTLELGDSALYLCASSLLTGTNEKLFFGSGTQLSVL.

This clone was detected only a few times. V usage is TRBV5-1 and J usage is TRBJ2-1; 8 bases fit TRBD1. From germline, CDR1 is SGHRS and CDR2 YFSETQ. This CDR3 has 16 amino acids. V lost 4 bases to trimming and J lost 4 bases; unmatched junction nucleotides: 10. CDR3 in amino acids: CASSQRTGSMYNEQFF. The DNA for the CDR3 is TGCGCCAGCAGCCAAAGGACAGGGAGTATGTACAATGAGCAGTTCTTC.

The CDR3 sequence is CASSENPGYGYTF. CDR3 nucleotides: TGCGCCAGCAGTGAAAATCCAGGGTATGGCTACACCTTC. V usage is TRBV10-1 and J usage is TRBJ1-2, with D possibly TRBD1 on 5 matching bases. Germline V lookup: CDR1 WNHNN, CDR2 SYGVQD (reference sequence). V was trimmed by 3 bases and J by 5 bases, leaving 10 bases between them. There are 13 residues in the CDR3.

V is TRBV5-1 and J is TRBJ2-1; D is undetermined. The length of the CDR3 is 13 residues. The V gene lost 1 base and the J gene lost 5 bases, with 7 bases spanning the gap. Germline-derived CDR1 and CDR2 are SGHRS and YFSETQ. CDR3 DNA: TGCGCCAGCAGCTTGCCCCCCAACAATGAGCAGTTCTTC. The encoded protein is CASSLPPNNEQFF.

CDR3 residues: CASSLRDGKVYGYTF. In DNA, the CDR3 is TGTGCCAGCAGCCTGCGGGACGGAAAAGTCTATGGCTACACCTTC. This chain connects TRBV6-5 to TRBJ1-2, with D maybe TRBD1 (5 bases). Germline-derived CDR1 and CDR2 are MNHEY and SVGAGI. The germline V and J ends were trimmed by 6 bases and 4 bases, with 18 bases remaining between them. This CDR3 is built from 15 residues.

The J gene is TRBJ2-1, the V gene TRBV7-8; 7 bases map to TRBD1. With 5 bases clipped from V and 4 bases from J, the junction kept 11 bases outside the gene matches. The germline V gene has CDR1 SGHVS and CDR2 FQNEAQ. The CDR3 has 16 residues. CDR3 nucleotide sequence: TGTGCCAGCAGCCCGATACAGGGGATAAAATACAATGAGCAGTTCTTC. It is translated as CASSPIQGIKYNEQFF.

The chain recombines TRBV27 with TRBJ1-2; 8 nucleotides match TRBD1. CDR1 MNHEY and CDR2 SMNVEV come from the germline V gene (reference sequence). Unmatched junction bases numbered 5, after V lost 4 bases and J lost 4 bases. The CDR3 spans 14 residues. CDR3: CASSSDRAIYGYTF. DNA of the CDR3: TGTGCCAGCAGTTCGGACAGGGCGATCTATGGCTACACCTTC.

J is TRBJ2-1 and V is TRBV28; maybe TRBD2 (6 bases). The CDR3 extends over 16 amino acids. Trimming shortened V by 1 base and J by 1 base, and 11 bases separated the two germline ends. Germline assignment: CDR1 MDHEN and CDR2 SYDVKM. CDR3 in amino acids: CASSLLGTGSYNEQFF. CDR3 DNA: TGTGCCAGCAGTTTATTAGGGACTGGATCCTACAATGAGCAGTTCTTC.

This chain joins TRBV2 and TRBJ2-3, with D possibly TRBD2 on 6 matching bases. Between the trimmed V and J ends, which lost 0 bases and 2 bases, there was a span of 12 bases. Per germline, CDR1 SNHLY and CDR2 FYNNEI. This CDR3 is built from 16 residues. CDR3 DNA: TGTGCCAGCAGTGAAGCGCGGGGCGGATTCACAGATACGCAGTATTTT. Translation: CASSEARGGFTDTQYF.

The rearrangement links TRBV7-6 to TRBJ1-1; D uncertain. The CDR3 is made up of 13 amino acids. The germline V and J ends were trimmed by 0 bases and 9 bases, with 11 bases remaining between them. CDR1 and CDR2 from the germline V gene are SGHVS and FNYEAQ. CDR3 in amino acids: CASSLAVRHQAFF. In DNA form, the CDR3 reads TGTGCCAGCAGCTTAGCGGTGAGACACCAAGCTTTCTTT.

This chain links TRBV4-1 with TRBJ2-5; D perhaps matches TRBD2 (5 bases). Looked up from germline, CDR1 is MGHRA and CDR2 is YSYEKL. Deletions cut 0 bases from V and 7 bases from J, with 9 bases between. This CDR3 is 13 amino acids long. The CDR3 sequence: CASSQDPLGTQYF. In nucleotides, the CDR3 is TGCGCCAGCAGCCAAGATCCACTAGGGACCCAGTACTTC.

This clone was seen just once. The chain links TRBV4-2 to TRBJ2-1; D is uncertain. The V and J ends lost 7 bases and 9 bases respectively, with 10 bases between them. The germline V gene has CDR1 LGHNA and CDR2 YNFKEQ. The CDR3 runs to 11 residues. This CDR3 is CASTLGGEQFF. CDR3 sequence (DNA): TGTGCCAGCACCCTCGGCGGTGAGCAGTTCTTC.

Remarks on this clone: The identical CDR3 is also encoded by other nucleotide sequences in the sample. The rearrangement uses TRBV5-6 and TRBJ1-1, with 7 bases aligning to TRBD1. Germline V gene lookup returns CDR1 SGHDT and CDR2 YYEEEE. CDR3 length: 16 amino acids. V shed 3 bases and J 5 bases; nucleotides not matched to a gene: 13. CDR3 in DNA: TGTGCCAGCAGCTCCCGGGACAGAAGAAAGAATACTGAAGCTTTCTTT. Translating gives CASSSRDRRKNTEAFF.

This clone was observed once. The CDR3 reads CASTPLGAAHGYTF. CDR3 nucleotides: TGTGCCAGCACCCCCTTGGGGGCGGCTCATGGCTACACCTTC. The genes are TRBV6-6 and TRBJ1-2, with D possibly TRBD1 on 6 matching bases. V lost 7 bases and J 6 bases, leaving 18 bases between the germline ends. Germline values: CDR1 MNHNY, CDR2 SVGAGI (reference sequence). The CDR3 totals 14 residues.

This clone was counted a single time. The rearrangement uses TRBV19 and TRBJ1-2; D is ambiguous. This CDR3 is 10 amino acids long. Germline loops: CDR1 LNHDA, CDR2 SQIVND (reference sequence). The ends were cut back, 9 bases at V and 7 bases at J, with 9 bases in the middle. CDR3 bases: TGTGCCAGCTGGAGGCTTGGCTACACCTTC. Protein product: CASWRLGYTF. Supplemented by reference TRBV19 and TRBJ1-2, the full variable domain reads DGGITQSPKYLFRKEGQNVTLSCEQNLNHDAMYWYRQDPGQGLRLIYYSQIVNDFQKGDIAEGYSVSREKKESFPLTVTSAQKNPTAFYLCASWRLGYTFGSGTRLTVV.

Only one count was recorded for this clone. This chain joins TRBV6-1 and TRBJ2-7; TRBD1 aligns across 7 bases. CDR3 length equals 14 residues. Germline V gene data show CDR1 as MNHNS and CDR2 as SASEGT. J lost 3 bases, V lost 6 bases, and 8 bases had no gene match. CDR3: CASRDRILHYEQYF. CDR3 in DNA: TGTGCCAGCAGGGACAGGATCTTACACTACGAGCAGTACTTC.

This chain joins TRBV6-1 and TRBJ1-4, with 9 positions matching TRBD1. The V segment lost 11 bases and the J segment 1 base; nucleotides outside the gene matches: 8. This CDR3 has 15 residues. From germline, CDR1 is MNHNS and CDR2 SASEGT. DNA of the CDR3: TGTGCCGTACAGGGGGCGATGGGAACTAATGAAAAACTGTTTTTT. Translated, it gives CAVQGAMGTNEKLFF.

The chain has TRBV7-2 and TRBJ2-3; D uncertain. CDR1 is SGHTA, CDR2 FQGNSA, per germline. The CDR3 extends over 13 amino acids. Trimming left V 2 bases short and J 3 bases short, with 6 bases between. The DNA of the CDR3 is TGTGCCAGCAGCTTAACTTATACAGATACGCAGTATTTT. Protein: CASSLTYTDTQYF.

DNA for the CDR3: TGTGCCAGCAGTTTATACAGGGGTGCAGAGACCCAGTACTTC. Its protein product is CASSLYRGAETQYF. This chain links TRBV27 with TRBJ2-5, with TRBD1 identical over 7 bases. The germline V gene encodes CDR1 MNHEY and CDR2 SMNVEV (reference sequence). V lost 1 base and J lost 4; bases outside the gene matches: 3. The CDR3 length is 14 residues.

This clone was seen a single time. V gene TRBV6-1 combines with J gene TRBJ1-6; D unclear. Germline CDR1 reads MNHNS; CDR2 reads SASEGT. The CDR3 is 13 residues long. V lost 6 bases, J lost 10 bases, and 13 bases lay in between. In DNA form, the CDR3 reads TGTGCCAGCAGATCGTTGGGAGACTCACCCCTCCACTTT. Its protein is CASRSLGDSPLHF.